The source of this TCR beta chain is a study of cytomegalovirus exposure and HLA in healthy donors. Regarding the study as a whole: Compared with the approximately 680-donor mean, an Asian-associated ancestry cluster reportedly had fewer N-insertions, according to a later analysis.

The CDR3 runs 14 residues. V shed 0 bases and J shed 4 bases, with 7 bases lying between them. Germline CDR1 MNHEY, CDR2 SVGAGI. Concerning this clone: No antigen is known for it.

PCR involved 60 Vbeta and 13 Jbeta primers. Data came from immunoSEQ multiplex PCR; TCRdb stores just in-frame clones and leaves some out. The table records 140,000 to 150,000 clones, roughly 70% of them present only once. The sequenced material came from PBMCs. V gene TRBV6-5 combines with J gene TRBJ1-3, with D possibly being TRBD1 (5 bases). The source of this sequence is a woman aged 40 to 50 in good health and CMV-seronegative. CDR3 amino acids: CASSYSGQGNTIYF. For the CDR3, the DNA is TGTGCCAGCAGTTACTCGGGGCAGGGAAACACCATATATTTT.